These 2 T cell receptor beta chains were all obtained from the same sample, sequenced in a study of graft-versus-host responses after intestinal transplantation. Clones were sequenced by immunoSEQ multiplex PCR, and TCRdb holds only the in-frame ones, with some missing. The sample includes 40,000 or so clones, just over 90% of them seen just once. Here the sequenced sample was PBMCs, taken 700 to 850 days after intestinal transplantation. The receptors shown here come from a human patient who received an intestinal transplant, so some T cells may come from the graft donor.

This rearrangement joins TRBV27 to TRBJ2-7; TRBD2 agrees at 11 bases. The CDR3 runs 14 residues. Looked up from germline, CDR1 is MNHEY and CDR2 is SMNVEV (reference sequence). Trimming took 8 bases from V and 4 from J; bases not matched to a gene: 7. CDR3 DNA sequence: TGTGCCAGCGCCCCGGGACTAGCGGATTACGAGCAGTACTTC. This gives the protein CASAPGLADYEQYF.

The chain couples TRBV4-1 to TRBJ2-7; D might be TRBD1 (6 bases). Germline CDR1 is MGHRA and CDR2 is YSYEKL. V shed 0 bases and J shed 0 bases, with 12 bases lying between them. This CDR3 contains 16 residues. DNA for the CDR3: TGCGCCAGCAGCCAAGATCGCACAGGGAGCTCCTACGAGCAGTACTTC. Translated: CASSQDRTGSSYEQYF.